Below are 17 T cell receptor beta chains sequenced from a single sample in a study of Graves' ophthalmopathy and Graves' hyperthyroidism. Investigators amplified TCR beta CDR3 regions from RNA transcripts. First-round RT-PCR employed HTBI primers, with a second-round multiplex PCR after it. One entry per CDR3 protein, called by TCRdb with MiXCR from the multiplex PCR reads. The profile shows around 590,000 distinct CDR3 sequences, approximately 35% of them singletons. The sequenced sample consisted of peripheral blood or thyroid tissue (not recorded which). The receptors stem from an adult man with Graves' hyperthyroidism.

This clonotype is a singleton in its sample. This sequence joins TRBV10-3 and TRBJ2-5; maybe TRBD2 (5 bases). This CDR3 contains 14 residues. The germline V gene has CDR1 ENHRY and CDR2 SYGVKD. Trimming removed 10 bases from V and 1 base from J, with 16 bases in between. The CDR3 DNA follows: TGTGCCACTGGAGGACTGCCTTTCCAAGAGACCCAGTACTTC. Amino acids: CATGGLPFQETQYF.

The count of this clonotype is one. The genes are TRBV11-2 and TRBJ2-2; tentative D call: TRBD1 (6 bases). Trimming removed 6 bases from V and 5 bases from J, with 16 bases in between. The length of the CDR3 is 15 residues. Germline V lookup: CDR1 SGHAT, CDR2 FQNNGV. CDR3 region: CASSPQGWKTGELFF. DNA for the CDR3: TGTGCCAGCAGTCCCCAGGGGTGGAAAACCGGGGAGCTGTTTTTT.

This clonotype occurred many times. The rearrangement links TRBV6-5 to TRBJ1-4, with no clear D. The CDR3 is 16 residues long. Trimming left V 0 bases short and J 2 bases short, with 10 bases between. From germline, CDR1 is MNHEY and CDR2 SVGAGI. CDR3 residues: CASSYSPVSTNEKLFF. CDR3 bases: TGTGCCAGCAGTTACTCTCCAGTGTCTACTAATGAAAAACTGTTTTTT.

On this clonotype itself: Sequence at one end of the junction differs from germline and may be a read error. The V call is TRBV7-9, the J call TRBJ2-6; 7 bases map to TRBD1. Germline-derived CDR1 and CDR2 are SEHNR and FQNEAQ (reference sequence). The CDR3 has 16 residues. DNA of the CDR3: TGTGCCAGCAGCCAGGGGGACCTTCTTGGGGCCAACGTCCCGACTTTC. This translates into CASSQGDLLGANVPTF.

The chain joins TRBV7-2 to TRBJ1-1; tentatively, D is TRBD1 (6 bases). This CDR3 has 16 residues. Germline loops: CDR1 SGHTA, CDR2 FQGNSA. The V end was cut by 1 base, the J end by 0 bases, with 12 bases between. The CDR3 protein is CASSLGGAGMNTEAFF. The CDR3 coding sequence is TGTGCCAGCAGCTTAGGGGGGGCTGGCATGAACACTGAAGCTTTCTTT.

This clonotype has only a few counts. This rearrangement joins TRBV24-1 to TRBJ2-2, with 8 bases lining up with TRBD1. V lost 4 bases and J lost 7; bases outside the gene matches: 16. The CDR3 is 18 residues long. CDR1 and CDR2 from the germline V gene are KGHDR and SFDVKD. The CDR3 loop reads CATSETPTQGAHIGELFF. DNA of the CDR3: TGTGCCACCAGTGAGACCCCTACGCAGGGGGCGCATATCGGGGAGCTGTTTTTT.

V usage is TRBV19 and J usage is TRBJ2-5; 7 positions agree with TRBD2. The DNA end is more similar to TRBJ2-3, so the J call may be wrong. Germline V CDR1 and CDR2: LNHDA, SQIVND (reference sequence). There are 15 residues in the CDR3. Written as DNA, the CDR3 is TGTGCCAGTAGTATAACGGGAGGATATGCAGATACGCAGTATTTT. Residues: CASSITGGYADTQYF.

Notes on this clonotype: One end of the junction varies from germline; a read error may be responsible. The chain's CDR3 is CASSLQVNTEASF. The CDR3 DNA follows: TGTGCCAGCAGTCTTCAGGTGAACACTGAAGCTTCCTTT. J is TRBJ1-1 and V is TRBV7-2, with unresolved D. Germline CDR1 and CDR2: SGHTA and FQGNSA. CDR3 length: 13 residues. The whole variable domain, filled in from reference TRBV7-2 and TRBJ1-1, reads GAGVSQSPSNKVTEKGKDVELRCDPISGHTALYWYRQSLGQGLEFLIYFQGNSAPDKSGLPSDRFSAERTGGSVSTLTIQRTQQEDSAVYLCASSLQVNTEASFGQGTRLTVV.

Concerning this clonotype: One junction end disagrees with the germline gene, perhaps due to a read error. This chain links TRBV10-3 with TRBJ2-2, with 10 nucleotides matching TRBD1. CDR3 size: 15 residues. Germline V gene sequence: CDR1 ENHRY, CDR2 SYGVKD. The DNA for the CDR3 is TGTGCCAGCAGTTACGACAGGGGGCTTCGAGGGGAGCTGTTTTTT. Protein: CASSYDRGLRGELFF.

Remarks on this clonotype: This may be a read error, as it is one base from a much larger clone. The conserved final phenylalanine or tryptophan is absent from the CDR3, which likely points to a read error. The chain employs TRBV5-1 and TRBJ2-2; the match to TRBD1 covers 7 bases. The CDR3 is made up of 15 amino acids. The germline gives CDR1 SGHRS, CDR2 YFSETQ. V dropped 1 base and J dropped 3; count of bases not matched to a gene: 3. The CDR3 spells CASSLTGADTGELFL. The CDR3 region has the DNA TGCGCCAGCAGCTTGACAGGGGCGGACACCGGGGAGCTGTTTCTT.

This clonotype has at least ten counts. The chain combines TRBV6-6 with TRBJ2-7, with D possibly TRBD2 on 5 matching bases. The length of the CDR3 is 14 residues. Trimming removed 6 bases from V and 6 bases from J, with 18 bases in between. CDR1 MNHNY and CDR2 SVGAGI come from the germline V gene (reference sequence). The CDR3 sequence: CASSPTAPSTEQYF. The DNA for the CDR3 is TGTGCCAGCAGCCCTACGGCACCTAGCACCGAGCAGTACTTC.

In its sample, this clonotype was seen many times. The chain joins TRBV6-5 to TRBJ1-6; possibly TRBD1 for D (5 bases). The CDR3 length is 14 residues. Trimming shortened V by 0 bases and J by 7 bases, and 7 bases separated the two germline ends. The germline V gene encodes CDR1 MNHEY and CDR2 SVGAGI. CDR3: CASSYSGDNSPLHF. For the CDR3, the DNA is TGTGCCAGCAGTTACTCAGGGGACAATTCACCCCTCCACTTT.

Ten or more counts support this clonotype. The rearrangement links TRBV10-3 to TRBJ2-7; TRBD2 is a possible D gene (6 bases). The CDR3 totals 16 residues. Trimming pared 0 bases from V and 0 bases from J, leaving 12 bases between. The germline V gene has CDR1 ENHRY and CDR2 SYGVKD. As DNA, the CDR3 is TGTGCCATCAGTGAGTCGATGGGTAGCGGCTCCTACGAGCAGTACTTC. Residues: CAISESMGSGSYEQYF.

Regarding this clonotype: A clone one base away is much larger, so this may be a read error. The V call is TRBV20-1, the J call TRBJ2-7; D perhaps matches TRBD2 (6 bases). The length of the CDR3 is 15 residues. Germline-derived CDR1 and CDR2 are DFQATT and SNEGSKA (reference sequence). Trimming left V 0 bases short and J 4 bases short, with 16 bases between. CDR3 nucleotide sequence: TGCAGTGCTAGAGATGTCGGCGGGGCATATTACGAGCAGTACTTC. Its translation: CSARDVGGAYYEQYF.

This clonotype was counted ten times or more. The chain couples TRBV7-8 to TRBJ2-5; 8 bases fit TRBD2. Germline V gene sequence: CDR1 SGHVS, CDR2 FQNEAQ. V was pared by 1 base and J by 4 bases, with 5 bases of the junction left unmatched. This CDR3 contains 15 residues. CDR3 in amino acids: CASSLERGGRETQYF. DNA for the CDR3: TGTGCCAGCAGCTTAGAACGGGGGGGCCGAGAGACCCAGTACTTC. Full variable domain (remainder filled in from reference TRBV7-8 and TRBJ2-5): GAGVSQSPRYKVAKRGQDVALRCDPISGHVSLFWYQQALGQGPEFLTYFQNEAQLDKSGLPSDRFFAERPEGSVSTLKIQRTQQEDSAVYLCASSLERGGRETQYFGPGTRLLVL.

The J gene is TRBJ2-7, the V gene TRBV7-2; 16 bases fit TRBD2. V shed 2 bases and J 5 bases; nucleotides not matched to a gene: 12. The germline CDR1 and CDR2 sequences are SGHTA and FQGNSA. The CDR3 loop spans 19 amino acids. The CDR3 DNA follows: TGTGCCAGCAGCTTAAGGCCGGGACTAGCGGGAGGGCCCGCGGACGAGCAGTACTTC. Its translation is CASSLRPGLAGGPADEQYF.

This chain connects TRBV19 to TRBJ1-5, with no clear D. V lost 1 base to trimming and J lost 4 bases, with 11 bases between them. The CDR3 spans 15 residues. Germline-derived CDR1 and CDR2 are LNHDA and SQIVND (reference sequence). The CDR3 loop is CASSIVSQTNQPQHF. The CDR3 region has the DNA TGTGCCAGTAGTATAGTTTCACAGACTAATCAGCCCCAGCATTTT.